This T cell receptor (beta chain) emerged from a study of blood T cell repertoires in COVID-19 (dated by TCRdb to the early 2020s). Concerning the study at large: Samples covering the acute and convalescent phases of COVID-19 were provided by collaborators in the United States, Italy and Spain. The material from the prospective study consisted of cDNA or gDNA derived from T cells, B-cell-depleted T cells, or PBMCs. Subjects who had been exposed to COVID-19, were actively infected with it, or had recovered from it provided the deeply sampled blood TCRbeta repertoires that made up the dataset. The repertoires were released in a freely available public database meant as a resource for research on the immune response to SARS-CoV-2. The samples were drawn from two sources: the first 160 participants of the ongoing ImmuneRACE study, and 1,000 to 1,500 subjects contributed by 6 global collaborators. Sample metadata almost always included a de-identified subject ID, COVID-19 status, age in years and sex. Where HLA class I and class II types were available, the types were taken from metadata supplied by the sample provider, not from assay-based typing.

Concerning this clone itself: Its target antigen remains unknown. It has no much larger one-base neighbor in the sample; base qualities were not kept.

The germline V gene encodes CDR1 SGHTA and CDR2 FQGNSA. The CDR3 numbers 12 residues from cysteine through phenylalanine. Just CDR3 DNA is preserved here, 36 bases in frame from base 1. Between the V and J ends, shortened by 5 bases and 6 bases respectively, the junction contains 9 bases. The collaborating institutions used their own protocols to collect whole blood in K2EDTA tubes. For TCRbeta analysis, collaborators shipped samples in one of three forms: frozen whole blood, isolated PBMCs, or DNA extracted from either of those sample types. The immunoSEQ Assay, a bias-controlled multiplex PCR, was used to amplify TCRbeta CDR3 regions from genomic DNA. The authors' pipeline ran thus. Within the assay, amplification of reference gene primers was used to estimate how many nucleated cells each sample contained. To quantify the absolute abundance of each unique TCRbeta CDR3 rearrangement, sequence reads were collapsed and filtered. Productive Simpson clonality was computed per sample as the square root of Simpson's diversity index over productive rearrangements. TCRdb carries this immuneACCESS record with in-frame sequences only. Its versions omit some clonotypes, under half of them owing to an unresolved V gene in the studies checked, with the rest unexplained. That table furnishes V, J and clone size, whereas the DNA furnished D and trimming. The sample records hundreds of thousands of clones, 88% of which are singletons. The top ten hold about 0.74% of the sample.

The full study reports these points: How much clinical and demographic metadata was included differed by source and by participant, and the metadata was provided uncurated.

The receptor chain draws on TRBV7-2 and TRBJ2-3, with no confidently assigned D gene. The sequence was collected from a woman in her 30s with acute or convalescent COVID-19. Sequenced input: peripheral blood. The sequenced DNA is TGTGCCAGCAGCCCTCAGTGGGATACGCAGTATTTT. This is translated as CASSPQWDTQYF.